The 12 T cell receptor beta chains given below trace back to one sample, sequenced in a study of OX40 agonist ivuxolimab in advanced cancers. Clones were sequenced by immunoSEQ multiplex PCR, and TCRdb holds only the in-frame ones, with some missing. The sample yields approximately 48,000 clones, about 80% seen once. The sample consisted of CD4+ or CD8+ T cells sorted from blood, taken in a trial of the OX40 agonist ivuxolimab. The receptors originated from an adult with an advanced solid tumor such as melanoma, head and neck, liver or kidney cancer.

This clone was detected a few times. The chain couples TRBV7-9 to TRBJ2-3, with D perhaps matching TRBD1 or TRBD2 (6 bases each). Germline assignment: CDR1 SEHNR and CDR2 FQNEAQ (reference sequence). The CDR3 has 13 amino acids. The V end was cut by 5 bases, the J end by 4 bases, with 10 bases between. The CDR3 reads CASSPRGPDTQYF. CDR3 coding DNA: TGTGCCAGCAGCCCCCGGGGGCCAGATACGCAGTATTTT.

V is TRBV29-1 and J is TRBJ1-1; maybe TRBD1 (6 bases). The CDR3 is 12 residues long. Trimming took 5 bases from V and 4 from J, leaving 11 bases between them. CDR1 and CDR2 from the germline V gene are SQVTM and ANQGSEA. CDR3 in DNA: TGCAGCGTTCGGGGGGGCGGCACTGAAGCTTTCTTT. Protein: CSVRGGGTEAFF.

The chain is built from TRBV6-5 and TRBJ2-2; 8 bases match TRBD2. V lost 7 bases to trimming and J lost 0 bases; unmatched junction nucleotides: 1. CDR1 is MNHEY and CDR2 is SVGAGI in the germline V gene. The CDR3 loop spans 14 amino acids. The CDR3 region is CASKLAANTGELFF. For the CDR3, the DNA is TGTGCCAGCAAACTAGCGGCGAACACCGGGGAGCTGTTTTTT.

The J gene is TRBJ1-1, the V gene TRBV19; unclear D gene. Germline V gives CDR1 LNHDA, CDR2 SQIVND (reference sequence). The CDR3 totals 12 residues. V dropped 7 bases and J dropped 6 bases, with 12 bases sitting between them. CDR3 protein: CASNLFGAEAFF. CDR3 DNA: TGTGCCAGTAACCTCTTTGGGGCTGAAGCTTTCTTT.

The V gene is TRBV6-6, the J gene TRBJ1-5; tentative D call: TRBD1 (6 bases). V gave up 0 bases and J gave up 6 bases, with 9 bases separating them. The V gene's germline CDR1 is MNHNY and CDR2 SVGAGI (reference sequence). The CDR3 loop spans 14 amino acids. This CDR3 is CASSYSGGVQPQHF. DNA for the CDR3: TGTGCCAGCAGTTACTCAGGGGGGGTTCAGCCCCAGCATTTT.

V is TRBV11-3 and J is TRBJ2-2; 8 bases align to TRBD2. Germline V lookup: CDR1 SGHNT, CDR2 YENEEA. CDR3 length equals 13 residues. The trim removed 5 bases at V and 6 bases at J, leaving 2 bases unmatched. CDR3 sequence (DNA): TGTGCCAGCAGCAGGACTAGCCCCGGGGAGCTGTTTTTT. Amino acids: CASSRTSPGELFF. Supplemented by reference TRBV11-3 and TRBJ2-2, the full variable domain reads EAGVVQSPRYKIIEKKQPVAFWCNPISGHNTLYWYLQNLGQGPELLIRYENEEAVDDSQLPKDRFSAERLKGVDSTLKIQPAELGDSAVYLCASSRTSPGELFFGEGSRLTVL.

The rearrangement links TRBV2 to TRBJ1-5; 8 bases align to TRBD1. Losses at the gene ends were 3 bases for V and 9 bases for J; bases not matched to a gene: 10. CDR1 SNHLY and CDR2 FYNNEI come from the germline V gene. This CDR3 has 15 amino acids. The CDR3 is CASSDVGTGAGPQHF. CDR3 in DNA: TGTGCCAGCAGTGATGTGGGGACAGGTGCAGGGCCCCAGCATTTT.

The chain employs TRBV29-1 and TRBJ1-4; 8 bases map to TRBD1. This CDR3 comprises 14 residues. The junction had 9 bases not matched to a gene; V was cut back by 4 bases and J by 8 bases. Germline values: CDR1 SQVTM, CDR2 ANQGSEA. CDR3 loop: CSVAPDRAGEKLFF. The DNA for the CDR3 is TGCAGCGTTGCCCCGGACAGGGCGGGGGAAAAACTGTTTTTT.

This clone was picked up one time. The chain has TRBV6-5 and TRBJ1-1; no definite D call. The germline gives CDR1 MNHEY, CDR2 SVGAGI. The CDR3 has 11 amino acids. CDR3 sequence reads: CSQPMNTEAFF. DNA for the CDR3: TGTAGCCAGCCGATGAACACTGAAGCTTTCTTT.

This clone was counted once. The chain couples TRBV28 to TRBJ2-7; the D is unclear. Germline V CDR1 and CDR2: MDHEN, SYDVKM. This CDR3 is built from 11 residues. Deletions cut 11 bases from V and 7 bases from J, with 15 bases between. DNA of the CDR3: TGTGCCGCAGCAAGCGCGAGGGAGCAGTACTTC. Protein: CAAASAREQYF.

The CDR3 DNA sequence: TGTGCCAGCAGCCCGCAGGGCTACGAGCAGTACTTC. The encoded protein is CASSPQGYEQYF. The V gene is TRBV9, the J gene TRBJ2-7; TRBD1 is a possible D gene (5 bases). Germline CDR1 is SGDLS and CDR2 is YYNGEE. V was cut by 4 bases and J by 3 bases, with 8 bases left in between. This CDR3 contains 12 residues.

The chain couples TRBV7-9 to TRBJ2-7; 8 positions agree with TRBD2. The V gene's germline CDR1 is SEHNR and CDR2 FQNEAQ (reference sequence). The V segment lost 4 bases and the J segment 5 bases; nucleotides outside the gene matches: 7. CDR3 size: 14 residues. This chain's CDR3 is CASSWAAGANEQYF. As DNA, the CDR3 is TGTGCCAGCAGCTGGGCAGCGGGAGCCAACGAGCAGTACTTC.